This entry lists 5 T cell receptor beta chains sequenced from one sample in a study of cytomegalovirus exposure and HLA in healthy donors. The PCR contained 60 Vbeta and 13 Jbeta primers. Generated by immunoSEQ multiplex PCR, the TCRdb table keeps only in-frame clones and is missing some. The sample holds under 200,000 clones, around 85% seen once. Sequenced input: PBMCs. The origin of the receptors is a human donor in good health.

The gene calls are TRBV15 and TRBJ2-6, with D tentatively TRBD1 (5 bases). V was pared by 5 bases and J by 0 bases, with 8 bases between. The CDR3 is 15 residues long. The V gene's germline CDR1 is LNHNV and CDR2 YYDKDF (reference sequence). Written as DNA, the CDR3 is TGTGCCACCAGCTCAGGGAACTCTGGGGCCAACGTCCTGACTTTC. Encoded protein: CATSSGNSGANVLTF. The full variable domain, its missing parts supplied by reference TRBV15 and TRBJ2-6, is DAMVIQNPRYQVTQFGKPVTLSCSQTLNHNVMYWYQQKSSQAPKLLFHYYDKDFNNEADTPDNFQSRRPNTSFCFLDIRSPGLGDTAMYLCATSSGNSGANVLTFGAGSRLTVL.

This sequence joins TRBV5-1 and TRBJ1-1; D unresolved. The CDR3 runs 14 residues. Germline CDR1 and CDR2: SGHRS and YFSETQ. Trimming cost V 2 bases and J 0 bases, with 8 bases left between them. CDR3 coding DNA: TGCGCCAGCAGCTTCGAGGGCCTGAACACTGAAGCTTTCTTT. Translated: CASSFEGLNTEAFF.

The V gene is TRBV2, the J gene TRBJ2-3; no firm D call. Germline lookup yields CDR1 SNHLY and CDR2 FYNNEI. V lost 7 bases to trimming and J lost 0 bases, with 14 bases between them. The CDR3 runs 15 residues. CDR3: CASIRQESSTDTQYF. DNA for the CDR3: TGTGCCAGCATACGTCAGGAATCTAGCACAGATACGCAGTATTTT.

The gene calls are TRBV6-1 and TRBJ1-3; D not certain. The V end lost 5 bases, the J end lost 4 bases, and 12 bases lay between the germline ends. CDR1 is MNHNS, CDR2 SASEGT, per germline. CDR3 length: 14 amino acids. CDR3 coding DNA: TGTGCCAGCAGTCCCAATTCAGCGGGAAACACCATATATTTT. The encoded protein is CASSPNSAGNTIYF.

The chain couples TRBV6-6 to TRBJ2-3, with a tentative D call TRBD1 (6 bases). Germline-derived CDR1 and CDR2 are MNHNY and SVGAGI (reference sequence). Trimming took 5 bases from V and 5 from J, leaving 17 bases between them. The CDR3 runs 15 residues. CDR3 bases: TGTGCCAGCAGTATCCGGGACACCCTCAGAGATACGCAGTATTTT. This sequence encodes CASSIRDTLRDTQYF.